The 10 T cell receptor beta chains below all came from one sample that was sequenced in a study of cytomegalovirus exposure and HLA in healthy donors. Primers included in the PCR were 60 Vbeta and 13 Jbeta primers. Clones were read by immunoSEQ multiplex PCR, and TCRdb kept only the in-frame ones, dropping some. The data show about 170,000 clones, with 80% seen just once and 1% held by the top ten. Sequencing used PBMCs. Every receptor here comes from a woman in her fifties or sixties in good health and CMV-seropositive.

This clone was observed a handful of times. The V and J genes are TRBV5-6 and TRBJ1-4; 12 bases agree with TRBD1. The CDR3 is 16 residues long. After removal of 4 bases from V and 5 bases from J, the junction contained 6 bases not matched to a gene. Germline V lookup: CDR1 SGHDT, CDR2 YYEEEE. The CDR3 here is CASSTGQGARNEKLFF. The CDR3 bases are TGTGCCAGCAGCACGGGACAGGGGGCGCGGAATGAAAAACTGTTTTTT.

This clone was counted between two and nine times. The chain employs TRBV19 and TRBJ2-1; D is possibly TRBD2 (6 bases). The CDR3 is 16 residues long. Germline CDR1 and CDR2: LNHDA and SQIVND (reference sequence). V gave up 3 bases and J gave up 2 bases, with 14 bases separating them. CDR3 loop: CASSINLGGTYNEQFF. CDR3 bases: TGTGCCAGTAGTATCAATTTGGGAGGTACCTACAATGAGCAGTTCTTC.

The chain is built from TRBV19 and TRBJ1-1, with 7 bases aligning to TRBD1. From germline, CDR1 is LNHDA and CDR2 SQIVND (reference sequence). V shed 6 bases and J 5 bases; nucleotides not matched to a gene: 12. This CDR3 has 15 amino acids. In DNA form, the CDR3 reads TGTGCCAGTAGCCCCAGACAGGGTATCAGGACTGAAGCTTTCTTT. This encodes CASSPRQGIRTEAFF.

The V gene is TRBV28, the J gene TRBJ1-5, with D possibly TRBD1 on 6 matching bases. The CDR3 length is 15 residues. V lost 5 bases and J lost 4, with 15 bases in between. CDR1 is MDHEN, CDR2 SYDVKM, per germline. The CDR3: CASSLLFRGNQPQHF. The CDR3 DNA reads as TGTGCCAGCAGTCTACTTTTTAGGGGGAATCAGCCCCAGCATTTT.

The CDR3 here is CAWGGISQETQYF. The CDR3 DNA reads as TGTGCCTGGGGAGGGATCAGCCAAGAGACCCAGTACTTC. V and J are TRBV30 and TRBJ2-5; D perhaps matches TRBD2 (6 bases). Trimming shortened V by 5 bases and J by 1 base, and 11 bases separated the two germline ends. Germline values: CDR1 GTSNPN, CDR2 SVGIG (reference sequence). The CDR3 extends over 13 amino acids.

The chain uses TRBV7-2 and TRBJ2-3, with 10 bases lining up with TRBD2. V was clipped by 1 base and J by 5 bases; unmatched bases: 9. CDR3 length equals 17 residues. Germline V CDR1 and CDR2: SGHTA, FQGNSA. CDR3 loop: CASSLEASGGARDTQYF. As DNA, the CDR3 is TGTGCCAGCAGCTTAGAGGCCAGCGGGGGGGCCAGAGATACGCAGTATTTT. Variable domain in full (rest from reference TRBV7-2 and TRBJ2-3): GAGVSQSPSNKVTEKGKDVELRCDPISGHTALYWYRQSLGQGLEFLIYFQGNSAPDKSGLPSDRFSAERTGGSVSTLTIQRTQQEDSAVYLCASSLEASGGARDTQYFGPGTRLTVL.

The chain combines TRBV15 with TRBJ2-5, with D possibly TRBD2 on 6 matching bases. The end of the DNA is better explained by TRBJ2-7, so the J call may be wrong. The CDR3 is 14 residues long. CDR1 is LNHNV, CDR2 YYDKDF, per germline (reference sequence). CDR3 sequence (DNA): TGTGCCACCAGCGCCTTGAGGGGAGGCAACGAGCAGTACTTC. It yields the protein CATSALRGGNEQYF.

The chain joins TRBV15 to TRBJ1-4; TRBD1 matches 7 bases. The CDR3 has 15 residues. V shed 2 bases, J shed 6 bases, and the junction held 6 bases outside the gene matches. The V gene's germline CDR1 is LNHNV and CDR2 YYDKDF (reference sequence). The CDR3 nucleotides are TGTGCCACCAGCAGACCGCAGGGGGGCTATGAAAAACTGTTTTTT. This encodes CATSRPQGGYEKLFF. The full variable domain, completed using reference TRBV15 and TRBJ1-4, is DAMVIQNPRYQVTQFGKPVTLSCSQTLNHNVMYWYQQKSSQAPKLLFHYYDKDFNNEADTPDNFQSRRPNTSFCFLDIRSPGLGDTAMYLCATSRPQGGYEKLFFGSGTQLSVL.

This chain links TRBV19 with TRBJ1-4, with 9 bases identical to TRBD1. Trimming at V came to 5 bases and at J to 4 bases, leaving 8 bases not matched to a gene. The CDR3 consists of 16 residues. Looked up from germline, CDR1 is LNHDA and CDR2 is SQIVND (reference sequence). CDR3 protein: CASSATGGIINEKLFF. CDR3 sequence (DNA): TGTGCCAGTAGTGCTACAGGGGGCATCATTAATGAAAAACTGTTTTTT.

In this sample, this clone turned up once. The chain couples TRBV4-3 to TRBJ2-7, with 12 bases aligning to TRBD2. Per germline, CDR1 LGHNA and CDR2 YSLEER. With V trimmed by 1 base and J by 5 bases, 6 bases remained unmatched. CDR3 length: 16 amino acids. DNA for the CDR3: TGCGCCAGCAGCCAAGCTATACTAGCGGGAGGTAACGAGCAGTACTTC. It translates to CASSQAILAGGNEQYF.